This is a list of T cell receptor beta chains from one sample in a study of blood T cell repertoires in COVID-19. The table came from immunoSEQ multiplex PCR; TCRdb's copy has only in-frame clones and leaves some out. This sample has about 200,000 clones, with 80% found just once. The source material was peripheral blood. Every receptor here comes from a man aged 55-75 years with acute or convalescent COVID-19. Both conserved end residues are trimmed from each CDR3. Fields, in order: V gene, D gene, J gene, CDR3 protein. A D gene is named only where the DNA matches it firmly.

v_gene: TRBV11-2
d_gene: -
j_gene: TRBJ2-7
CDR3aa: ASSLDPRQSYEQY

v_gene: TRBV7-9
d_gene: -
j_gene: TRBJ2-3
CDR3aa: ASSRADTQY

v_gene: TRBV27
d_gene: -
j_gene: TRBJ1-5
CDR3aa: ASSFPNQPQH

v_gene: TRBV7-9
d_gene: -
j_gene: TRBJ2-7
CDR3aa: ASSLEAGAEQY

v_gene: TRBV11-2
d_gene: -
j_gene: TRBJ1-2
CDR3aa: ASSLYYKSEGKSDGYT

v_gene: TRBV9
d_gene: -
j_gene: TRBJ1-2
CDR3aa: ASSVASTDPGYGYT

v_gene: TRBV6-2/TRBV6-3
d_gene: -
j_gene: TRBJ1-4
CDR3aa: ASSSRILEEKLF

v_gene: TRBV6-5
d_gene: -
j_gene: TRBJ1-5
CDR3aa: ASSYSLRGNQPQH

v_gene: TRBV28
d_gene: TRBD1
j_gene: TRBJ1-6
CDR3aa: ASSLEGQGARSHH

v_gene: TRBV20-1
d_gene: -
j_gene: TRBJ1-2
CDR3aa: RPQGYGYT

v_gene: TRBV7-2
d_gene: -
j_gene: TRBJ1-6
CDR3aa: ASRRSSYNSPLH

v_gene: TRBV7-2
d_gene: TRBD1
j_gene: TRBJ1-3
CDR3aa: ASSPQDRGSGNTIY

v_gene: TRBV29-1
d_gene: -
j_gene: TRBJ1-2
CDR3aa: SVEDSWGRSYT

v_gene: TRBV11-2
d_gene: -
j_gene: TRBJ2-7
CDR3aa: ASSFLLYEQY

v_gene: TRBV18
d_gene: TRBD1
j_gene: TRBJ2-7
CDR3aa: ASSPGTGLSSYEQY

v_gene: TRBV30
d_gene: -
j_gene: TRBJ1-1
CDR3aa: AWSLQANTEAF

v_gene: TRBV6-5
d_gene: TRBD2
j_gene: TRBJ2-3
CDR3aa: ASSQAGGLTDTQY

v_gene: TRBV16
d_gene: TRBD1
j_gene: TRBJ1-3
CDR3aa: ASSQSGQASSGNTIY

v_gene: TRBV2
d_gene: TRBD1
j_gene: TRBJ2-5
CDR3aa: ASSRMGQGAETQY

v_gene: TRBV6-2/TRBV6-3
d_gene: -
j_gene: TRBJ2-1
CDR3aa: ASSYVANEQF

v_gene: TRBV10-2
d_gene: -
j_gene: TRBJ1-1
CDR3aa: ASRALNTEAF

v_gene: TRBV5-1
d_gene: -
j_gene: TRBJ1-2
CDR3aa: ASSLAGEANYGYT

v_gene: TRBV9
d_gene: -
j_gene: TRBJ1-6
CDR3aa: ASSKSAGTPSYSPLH

v_gene: TRBV19
d_gene: -
j_gene: TRBJ2-7
CDR3aa: ASSPRGYEQY

v_gene: TRBV5-4
d_gene: -
j_gene: TRBJ1-4
CDR3aa: ASSLKGDDEKLF

v_gene: TRBV18
d_gene: TRBD2
j_gene: TRBJ2-7
CDR3aa: ASSPTGGDSYEQY

v_gene: TRBV11-2
d_gene: -
j_gene: TRBJ2-5
CDR3aa: ASSLVLAKETQY

v_gene: TRBV5-4
d_gene: TRBD2
j_gene: TRBJ2-3
CDR3aa: ASSLRLAGGADTQY

v_gene: TRBV7-8
d_gene: -
j_gene: TRBJ1-4
CDR3aa: ASSSLQGRRNEKLF

v_gene: TRBV4-1
d_gene: TRBD2
j_gene: TRBJ2-7
CDR3aa: ASSQGPQTRLAPYEQY

v_gene: TRBV7-6
d_gene: TRBD2
j_gene: TRBJ2-3
CDR3aa: ASSFSGVSTDTQY

v_gene: TRBV19
d_gene: -
j_gene: TRBJ1-5
CDR3aa: ASSIRDSNQPQH

v_gene: TRBV7-6
d_gene: -
j_gene: TRBJ2-1
CDR3aa: ASSRGGQAYNEQF

v_gene: TRBV29-1
d_gene: TRBD1
j_gene: TRBJ1-2
CDR3aa: SVVVWDRVNYGYT

v_gene: TRBV30
d_gene: TRBD2
j_gene: TRBJ2-1
CDR3aa: AWRLFPGGRYNEQF

v_gene: TRBV4-1
d_gene: -
j_gene: TRBJ1-1
CDR3aa: ASSQTQTANTEAF